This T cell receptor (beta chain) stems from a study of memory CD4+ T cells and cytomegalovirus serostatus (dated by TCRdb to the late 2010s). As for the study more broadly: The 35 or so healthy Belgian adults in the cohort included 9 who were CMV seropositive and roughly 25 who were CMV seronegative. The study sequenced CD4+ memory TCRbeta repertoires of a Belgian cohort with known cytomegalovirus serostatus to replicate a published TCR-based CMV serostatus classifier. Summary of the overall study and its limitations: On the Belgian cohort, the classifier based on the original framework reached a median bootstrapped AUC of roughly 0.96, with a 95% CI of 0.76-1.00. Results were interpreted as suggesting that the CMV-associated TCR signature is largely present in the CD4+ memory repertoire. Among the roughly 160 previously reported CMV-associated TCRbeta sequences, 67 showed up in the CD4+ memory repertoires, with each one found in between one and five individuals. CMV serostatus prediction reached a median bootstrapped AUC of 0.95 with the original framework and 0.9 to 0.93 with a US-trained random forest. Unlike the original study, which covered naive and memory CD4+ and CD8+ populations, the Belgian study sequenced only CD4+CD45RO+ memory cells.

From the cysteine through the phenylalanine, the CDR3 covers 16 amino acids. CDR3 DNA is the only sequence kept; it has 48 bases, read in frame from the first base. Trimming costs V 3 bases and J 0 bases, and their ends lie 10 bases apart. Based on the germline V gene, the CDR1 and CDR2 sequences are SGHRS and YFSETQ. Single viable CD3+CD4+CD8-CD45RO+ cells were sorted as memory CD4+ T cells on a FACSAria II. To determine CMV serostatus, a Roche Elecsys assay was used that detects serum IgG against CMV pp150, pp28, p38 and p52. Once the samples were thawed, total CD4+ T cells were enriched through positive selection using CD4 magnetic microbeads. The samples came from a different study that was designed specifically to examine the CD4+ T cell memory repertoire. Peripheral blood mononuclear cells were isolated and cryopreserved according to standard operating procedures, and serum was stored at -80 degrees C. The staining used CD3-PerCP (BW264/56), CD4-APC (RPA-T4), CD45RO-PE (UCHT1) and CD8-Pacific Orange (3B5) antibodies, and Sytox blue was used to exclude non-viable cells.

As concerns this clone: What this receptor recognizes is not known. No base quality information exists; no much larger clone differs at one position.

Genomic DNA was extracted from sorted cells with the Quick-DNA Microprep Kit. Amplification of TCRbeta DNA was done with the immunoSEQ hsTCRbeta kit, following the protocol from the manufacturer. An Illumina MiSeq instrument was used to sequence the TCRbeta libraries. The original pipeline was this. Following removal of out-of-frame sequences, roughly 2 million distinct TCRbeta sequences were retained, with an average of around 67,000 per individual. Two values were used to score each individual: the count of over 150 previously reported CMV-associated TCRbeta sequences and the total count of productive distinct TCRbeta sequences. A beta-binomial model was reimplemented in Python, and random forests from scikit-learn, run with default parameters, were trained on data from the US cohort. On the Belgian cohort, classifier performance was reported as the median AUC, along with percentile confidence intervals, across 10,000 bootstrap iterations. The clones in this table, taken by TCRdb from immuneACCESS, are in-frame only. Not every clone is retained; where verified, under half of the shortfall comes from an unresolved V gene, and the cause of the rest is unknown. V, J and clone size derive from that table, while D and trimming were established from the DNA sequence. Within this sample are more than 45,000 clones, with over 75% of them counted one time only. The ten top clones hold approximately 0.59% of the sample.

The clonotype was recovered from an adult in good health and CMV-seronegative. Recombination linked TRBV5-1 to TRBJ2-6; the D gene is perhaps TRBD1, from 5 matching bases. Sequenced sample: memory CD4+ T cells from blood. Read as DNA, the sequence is TGCGCCAGCAGCTCATATGGGGCCTCTGGGGCCAACGTCCTGACTTTC. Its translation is CASSSYGASGANVLTF.